The T cell receptor (beta chain) under discussion was sequenced for a study of T cells after yellow fever vaccination. About the study: Low-cell-number fractions were prepared with SMART-Seq v4 Ultra Low Input. The study's findings and limits: Post-booster reappearance was seen for most primary-vaccination clones (roughly 97% CD4, roughly 86% CD8). Researchers report a weaker secondary response that nonetheless peaked faster, day 5 versus 15. Within FACS-sorted repertoires, abundant clonotypes contaminating from the bulk population could be present.

Germline V lookup: CDR1 MNHEY, CDR2 SVGAGI. The CDR3 runs to 16 residues. The V and J ends lost 2 bases and 6 bases respectively, with 19 bases between them. TCRdb reprocessed the 5' RACE reads with MiXCR, giving one entry per CDR3 protein. The sample shows a few hundred thousand distinct CDR3 sequences, about 9.9% of them seen only once. As to this clonotype: Its target is not known.

The rearrangement links TRBV6-5 to TRBJ1-1, with D possibly TRBD1 on 5 matching bases. The source is a man aged 18 to 35 who received the YFV17D yellow fever vaccine. Sequenced here: PBMCs, sampled on the day of the first yellow fever vaccination. The DNA of the CDR3 is TGTGCCAGCAGTTACACCAACGAAGGGGAAAGGGCTGAAGCTTTCTTT. This gives the protein CASSYTNEGERAEAFF.